Listed below are T cell receptor beta chains from one sample, sequenced in a study of cytomegalovirus exposure and HLA in healthy donors. Libraries were prepared by immunoSEQ multiplex PCR; TCRdb keeps only in-frame clonotypes and omits some of them. The table includes around 140,000 clones, 75% to 85% detected once. The sequenced sample consisted of PBMCs. The receptors originated from a woman aged 18-35 years in good health and CMV-seropositive. Each CDR3 is given with its conserved first and last residue. Each record gives: clone size, D gene, V gene, J gene, CDR3 DNA, CDR3 protein. The D gene is left open where the match is weak. The size of a clone is reported for some rows only, either as once, few or many, or as a class for expanded clones.

clone_size: few; d_call: .; v_call: TRBV5-4; j_call: TRBJ2-7; cdr3_nt: TGTGCCAGCAGCCGTGACAGACAGCAGTACTTC; cdr3_aa: CASSRDRQQYF
clone_size: .; d_call: TRBD2; v_call: TRBV5-1; j_call: TRBJ2-3; cdr3_nt: TGCGCCAGCAGCTTGGGCCAGCGGGGCAAAGATACGCAGTATTTT; cdr3_aa: CASSLGQRGKDTQYF
clone_size: .; d_call: .; v_call: TRBV6-6; j_call: TRBJ1-2; cdr3_nt: TGTGCCAGCAGTTACGACCTCACGGCGGGAGTCTACACCTTC; cdr3_aa: CASSYDLTAGVYTF
clone_size: .; d_call: .; v_call: TRBV19; j_call: TRBJ1-2; cdr3_nt: TGTGCCAGTAGGCCGGGACTCGAGTTTGGGTATGGCTACACCTTC; cdr3_aa: CASRPGLEFGYGYTF
clone_size: .; d_call: TRBD1; v_call: TRBV19; j_call: TRBJ2-2; cdr3_nt: TGTGCCAGCAGACAAGGGACAGTGAACACCGGGGAGCTGTTTTTT; cdr3_aa: CASRQGTVNTGELFF
clone_size: once; d_call: TRBD1; v_call: TRBV19; j_call: TRBJ2-7; cdr3_nt: TGTGCCAGTAGTCCGGGACAGGTGTCCGAGCAGTACTTC; cdr3_aa: CASSPGQVSEQYF
clone_size: .; d_call: .; v_call: TRBV19; j_call: TRBJ1-5; cdr3_nt: TGTGCCAGTAGTCGGACACCGAATCAGCCCCAGCATTTT; cdr3_aa: CASSRTPNQPQHF
clone_size: .; d_call: .; v_call: TRBV7-8; j_call: TRBJ2-5; cdr3_nt: TGTGCCAGCAGAACAGGGAATCAAGAGACCCAGTACTTC; cdr3_aa: CASRTGNQETQYF
clone_size: .; d_call: TRBD1; v_call: TRBV30; j_call: TRBJ2-5; cdr3_nt: TGTGCCTGGAGATACCCTGGGACAGGGTTTGAGCAGTACTTC; cdr3_aa: CAWRYPGTGFEQYF
clone_size: .; d_call: TRBD1; v_call: TRBV7-9; j_call: TRBJ1-6; cdr3_nt: TGTGCCAGCAGCTTTGGACAGGGAGATTCACCCCTCCACTTT; cdr3_aa: CASSFGQGDSPLHF
clone_size: .; d_call: TRBD2; v_call: TRBV13; j_call: TRBJ2-7; cdr3_nt: TGTGCCAGCAGCTTAGCTTTTAGGGCTAGCGGGGAGGAATCCTACGAGCAGTACTTC; cdr3_aa: CASSLAFRASGEESYEQYF
clone_size: .; d_call: TRBD2; v_call: TRBV27; j_call: TRBJ2-7; cdr3_nt: TGTGCCAGCAGTTACCAGCGGGGGGGCGGGTACGAGCAGTACTTC; cdr3_aa: CASSYQRGGGYEQYF
clone_size: .; d_call: TRBD2; v_call: TRBV9; j_call: TRBJ2-3; cdr3_nt: TGTGCCAGCAGCGTAGATGGGTCTAGCGGGGGTTCCCGCACAGATACGCAGTATTTT; cdr3_aa: CASSVDGSSGGSRTDTQYF
clone_size: .; d_call: TRBD2; v_call: TRBV4-2; j_call: TRBJ2-1; cdr3_nt: TGTGCCAGCAGCCAAGATTCTGCTAGCGGGGGGGCTGATGAGCAGTTCTTC; cdr3_aa: CASSQDSASGGADEQFF
clone_size: few; d_call: .; v_call: TRBV2; j_call: TRBJ1-1; cdr3_nt: TGTGCCACCTCAAGGGGCCGGACACACCTGAACACTGAAGCTTTCTTT; cdr3_aa: CATSRGRTHLNTEAFF
clone_size: .; d_call: .; v_call: TRBV9; j_call: TRBJ2-7; cdr3_nt: TGTGCCAGCAGCGTAGGAGGGGGTCTGTACGAGCAGTACTTC; cdr3_aa: CASSVGGGLYEQYF
clone_size: once; d_call: .; v_call: TRBV19; j_call: TRBJ2-5; cdr3_nt: TGTGCCAGTAGTATAGTGGGGGGGCGATTCCAAGAGACCCAGTACTTC; cdr3_aa: CASSIVGGRFQETQYF
clone_size: .; d_call: .; v_call: TRBV10-1; j_call: TRBJ2-5; cdr3_nt: TGCGCCAGCAGTGAGTCCCGTTCCTACCAAGAGACCCAGTACTTC; cdr3_aa: CASSESRSYQETQYF
clone_size: .; d_call: .; v_call: TRBV6-5; j_call: TRBJ1-3; cdr3_nt: TGTGCCAGCAGTTACTCGAGGTTTCAGGGAAACACCATATATTTT; cdr3_aa: CASSYSRFQGNTIYF
clone_size: few; d_call: TRBD2; v_call: TRBV6-6; j_call: TRBJ2-1; cdr3_nt: TGTGCCAGCAATTACGGGCGGGGGGGCCGGGGTGAGCAGTTCTTC; cdr3_aa: CASNYGRGGRGEQFF
clone_size: .; d_call: .; v_call: TRBV6-1; j_call: TRBJ1-1; cdr3_nt: TGTGCCAGCAGCCTAACAGGGAACACTGAAGCTTTCTTT; cdr3_aa: CASSLTGNTEAFF
clone_size: .; d_call: TRBD1; v_call: TRBV23-1; j_call: TRBJ2-7; cdr3_nt: TGCGCCAGCAGTCAATCCGGACAGGGTACTTACTACGAGCAGTACTTC; cdr3_aa: CASSQSGQGTYYEQYF
clone_size: .; d_call: .; v_call: TRBV6-5; j_call: TRBJ1-2; cdr3_nt: TGTGCCAGCAGTTACTCCCTAGGAGGGGACTACACCTTC; cdr3_aa: CASSYSLGGDYTF
clone_size: .; d_call: .; v_call: TRBV28; j_call: TRBJ1-6; cdr3_nt: TGTGCCAGCAGTTTTGAGGGAGCTAATTCACCCCTCCACTTT; cdr3_aa: CASSFEGANSPLHF
clone_size: .; d_call: .; v_call: TRBV11-2; j_call: TRBJ2-7; cdr3_nt: TGTGCCAGCAGCCTACAGAAGGCCCGTTTGGGCGAGCAGTACTTC; cdr3_aa: CASSLQKARLGEQYF
clone_size: .; d_call: .; v_call: TRBV4-2; j_call: TRBJ2-2; cdr3_nt: TGTGCCAGCAGCCAAGTGGTCGGGACAGGGGAGCTGTTTTTT; cdr3_aa: CASSQVVGTGELFF
clone_size: .; d_call: TRBD2; v_call: TRBV2; j_call: TRBJ2-7; cdr3_nt: TGTGCCAGCAGGGGAAGACTAGCGGGTAGCTACGAGCAGTACTTC; cdr3_aa: CASRGRLAGSYEQYF
clone_size: .; d_call: .; v_call: TRBV27; j_call: TRBJ2-1; cdr3_nt: TGTGCCAGCAGTCTAACTATAGCTGGCCCAGAGGAGCAGTTCTTC; cdr3_aa: CASSLTIAGPEEQFF
clone_size: .; d_call: .; v_call: TRBV6-5; j_call: TRBJ1-2; cdr3_nt: TGTGCCAGCAGTTACTACGTGGGAGCACACTATGGCTACACCTTC; cdr3_aa: CASSYYVGAHYGYTF
clone_size: .; d_call: .; v_call: TRBV19; j_call: TRBJ1-1; cdr3_nt: TGTGCCAGTAGTCCCCGGGCAGGGTGGGGAACTGAAGCTTTCTTT; cdr3_aa: CASSPRAGWGTEAFF
clone_size: .; d_call: TRBD2; v_call: TRBV2; j_call: TRBJ2-5; cdr3_nt: TGTGCCAGCAAGATCGGGACTAGTGGTGAGACCCAGTACTTC; cdr3_aa: CASKIGTSGETQYF
clone_size: .; d_call: .; v_call: TRBV5-1; j_call: TRBJ1-4; cdr3_nt: TGCGCCAGCAGCTTGGGGGGGACTGGTCTAAAAAATGAAAAACTGTTTTTT; cdr3_aa: CASSLGGTGLKNEKLFF
clone_size: .; d_call: .; v_call: TRBV19; j_call: TRBJ2-1; cdr3_nt: TGTGCCAGTAGTCCCGGAGGACCCCCTAACAATGAGCAGTTCTTC; cdr3_aa: CASSPGGPPNNEQFF
clone_size: .; d_call: TRBD2; v_call: TRBV5-4; j_call: TRBJ2-5; cdr3_nt: TGTGCCAGCAGCTTGGGAACTAGCGGGGGCGTGGGGGGCCAAGAGACCCAGTACTTC; cdr3_aa: CASSLGTSGGVGGQETQYF
clone_size: .; d_call: .; v_call: TRBV7-6; j_call: TRBJ2-7; cdr3_nt: TGTGCCAGCAGCTTAACCGGATCCGGCAGGGTCGACGAGCAGTACTTC; cdr3_aa: CASSLTGSGRVDEQYF
clone_size: .; d_call: TRBD1; v_call: TRBV29-1; j_call: TRBJ1-4; cdr3_nt: TGCAGCGCACGACTACAGGGGGCGAGCACTAATGAAAAACTGTTTTTT; cdr3_aa: CSARLQGASTNEKLFF
clone_size: .; d_call: .; v_call: TRBV21-1; j_call: TRBJ1-6; cdr3_nt: TGTGCCAGCAGCAAAGTTAACAGGGGGCGCAGTCATTCACCCCTCCACTTT; cdr3_aa: CASSKVNRGRSHSPLHF
clone_size: .; d_call: TRBD2; v_call: TRBV5-1; j_call: TRBJ2-3; cdr3_nt: TGCGCCAGCAGCTTCTCGGTACGGAGTAGCGGGGGAGATACGCAGTATTTT; cdr3_aa: CASSFSVRSSGGDTQYF
clone_size: .; d_call: .; v_call: TRBV12-5; j_call: TRBJ2-2; cdr3_nt: TGTGCTAGTGGAATGGCGCCAGGCACCGGGGAGCTGTTTTTT; cdr3_aa: CASGMAPGTGELFF
clone_size: .; d_call: TRBD1; v_call: TRBV7-9; j_call: TRBJ2-7; cdr3_nt: TGTGCCAGCAGTTCCGGACAGGCATCCTACGAGCAGTACTTC; cdr3_aa: CASSSGQASYEQYF
clone_size: .; d_call: .; v_call: TRBV28; j_call: TRBJ2-1; cdr3_nt: TGTGCCAGCAGTTTCCGACTGGACAATGAGCAGTTCTTC; cdr3_aa: CASSFRLDNEQFF
clone_size: few; d_call: .; v_call: TRBV6-6; j_call: TRBJ1-2; cdr3_nt: TGTGCCAGCAGTTACTCGAGCAGCTCGGGTGGCTACACCTTC; cdr3_aa: CASSYSSSSGGYTF
clone_size: .; d_call: .; v_call: TRBV7-9; j_call: TRBJ2-1; cdr3_nt: TGTGCCAGCAGCTTAGTAGGGGCCACCTTCAATGAGCAGTTCTTC; cdr3_aa: CASSLVGATFNEQFF